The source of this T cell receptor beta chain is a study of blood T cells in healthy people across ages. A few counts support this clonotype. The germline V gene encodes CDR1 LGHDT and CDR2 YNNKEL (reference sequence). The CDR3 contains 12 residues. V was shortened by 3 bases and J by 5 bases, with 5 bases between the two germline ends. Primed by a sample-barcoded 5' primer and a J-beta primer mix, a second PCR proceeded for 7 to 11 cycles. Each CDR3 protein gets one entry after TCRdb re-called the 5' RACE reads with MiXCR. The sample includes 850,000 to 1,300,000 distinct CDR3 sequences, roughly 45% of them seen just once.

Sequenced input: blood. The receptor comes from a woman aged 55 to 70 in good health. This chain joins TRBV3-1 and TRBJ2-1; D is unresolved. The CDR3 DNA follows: TGTGCCAGCAGCCAGAGGAACAATGAGCAGTTCTTC. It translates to CASSQRNNEQFF.